The sequence of this T cell receptor (beta chain) was determined in a study of blood T cell repertoires in COVID-19. Study-wide background: From the United States, Italy and Spain came samples of acute and convalescent COVID-19. The analysed material was cDNA or gDNA that came from T cells, B-cell-depleted T cells, or PBMCs.

Remarks on this clone: One end of the junction is discordant with germline, which a read error may explain.

The CDR3 length is 15 residues. The germline CDR1 and CDR2 sequences are ENHRY and SYGVKD. In the original processing: Estimation of nucleated cell counts relied on the amplification of reference gene primers. The table came from immunoSEQ multiplex PCR; TCRdb's copy has only in-frame clones and leaves some out. V, J and clone size derive from that table, while D and trimming were established from the DNA sequence. The repertoire holds 77,000 or so clones, with around nine tenths as singletons. The sequence came from a man aged 50-59 years with active COVID-19. The chain has TRBV10-3 and TRBJ2-1, with D possibly TRBD1 on 6 matching bases. Sample: peripheral blood. This CDR3 is CAIRDRWTINNEQFF. DNA of the CDR3: TGTGCCATCCGTGACAGGTGGACAATTAACAATGAGCAGTTCTTC.